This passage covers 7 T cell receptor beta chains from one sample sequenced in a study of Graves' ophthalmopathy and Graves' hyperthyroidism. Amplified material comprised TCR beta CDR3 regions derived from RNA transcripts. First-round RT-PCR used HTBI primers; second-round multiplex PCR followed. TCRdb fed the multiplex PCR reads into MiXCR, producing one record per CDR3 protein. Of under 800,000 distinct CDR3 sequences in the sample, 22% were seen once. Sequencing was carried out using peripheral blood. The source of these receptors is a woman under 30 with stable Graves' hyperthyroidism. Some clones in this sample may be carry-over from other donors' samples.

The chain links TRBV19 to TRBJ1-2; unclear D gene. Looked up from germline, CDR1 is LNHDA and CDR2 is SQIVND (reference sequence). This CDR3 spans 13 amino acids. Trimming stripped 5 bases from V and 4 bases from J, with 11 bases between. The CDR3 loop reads CASSEARCYGYTF. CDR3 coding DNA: TGTGCCAGTAGTGAAGCCCGGTGCTATGGCTACACCTTC.

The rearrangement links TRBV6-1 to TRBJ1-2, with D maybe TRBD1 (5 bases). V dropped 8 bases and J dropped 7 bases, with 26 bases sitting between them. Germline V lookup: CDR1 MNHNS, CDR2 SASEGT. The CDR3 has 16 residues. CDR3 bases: TGTGCCAGCGCCCGGACCGCAGGGATAAGGCCCAGTGGCTACACCTTC. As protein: CASARTAGIRPSGYTF.

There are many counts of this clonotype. Written as DNA, the CDR3 is TGCAGTGCCAATCGGGACAGGGATCAGCCCCAGCATTTT. Its protein product is CSANRDRDQPQHF. The chain employs TRBV20-1 and TRBJ1-5; 9 bases agree with TRBD1. The germline gives CDR1 DFQATT, CDR2 SNEGSKA (reference sequence). After removal of 6 bases from V and 5 bases from J, the junction contained 5 bases not matched to a gene. This CDR3 region has 13 residues.

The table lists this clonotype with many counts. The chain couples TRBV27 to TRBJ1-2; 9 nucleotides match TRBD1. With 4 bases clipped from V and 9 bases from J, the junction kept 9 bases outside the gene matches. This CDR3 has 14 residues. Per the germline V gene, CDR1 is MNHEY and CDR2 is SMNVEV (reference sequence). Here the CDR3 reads CASSYRPTGGSYTF. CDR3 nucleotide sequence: TGTGCCAGCAGTTATCGACCCACAGGGGGCAGCTACACCTTC.

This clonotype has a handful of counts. The CDR3 sequence: CASRDRGAGELFF. The CDR3 DNA sequence: TGTGCCAGCCGGGACAGGGGCGCCGGGGAGCTGTTTTTT. This chain connects TRBV6-1 to TRBJ2-2, with 10 bases identical to TRBD1. The CDR3 contains 13 residues. The J segment lost 6 bases and the V segment lost 8 bases, leaving 3 bases of the junction unmatched. Germline V gene data show CDR1 as MNHNS and CDR2 as SASEGT.

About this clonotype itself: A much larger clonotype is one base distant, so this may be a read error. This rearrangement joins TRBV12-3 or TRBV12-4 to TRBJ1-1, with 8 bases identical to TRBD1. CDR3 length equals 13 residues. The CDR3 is CASSQTGVSEACF. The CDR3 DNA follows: TGTGCCAGCAGTCAGACAGGGGTCTCTGAAGCTTGCTTT.

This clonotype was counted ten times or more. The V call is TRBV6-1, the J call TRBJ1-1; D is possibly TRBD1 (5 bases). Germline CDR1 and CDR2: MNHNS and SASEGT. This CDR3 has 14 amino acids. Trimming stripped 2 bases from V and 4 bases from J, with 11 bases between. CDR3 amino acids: CASSEQGVGTEAFF. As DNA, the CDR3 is TGTGCCAGCAGTGAACAGGGTGTTGGCACTGAAGCTTTCTTT.